This is a list of T cell receptor beta chains from one sample in a study of spatial heterogeneity in lung cancer. TCRdb reanalysed the 5' RACE reads using MiXCR and keeps one entry per CDR3 protein. The sample carries 20,000 to 25,000 distinct CDR3 sequences, about 4.5% recorded once. The source material was PBMCs, sampled at surgery. These TCRs come from a male donor with early-stage non-small cell lung cancer. The CDR3 runs from the conserved cysteine through the conserved F or W. A D gene is named only where the DNA matches it firmly. The size of a clone is reported for some rows only, either as once, few or many, or as a class for expanded clones.

J gene,V gene,clone size,CDR3 length,D gene,CDR3 protein,CDR3 DNA
TRBJ2-2,TRBV27,few,13,.,CASSLGWPGELFF,TGTGCCAGCAGTTTAGGGTGGCCCGGGGAGCTGTTTTTT
TRBJ2-1,TRBV9,many,16,.,CASSVGLSSSYNEQFF,TGTGCCAGCAGCGTGGGTCTGAGCAGCTCCTACAATGAGCAGTTCTTC
TRBJ2-2,TRBV12-3/TRBV12-4,medium-sized,17,TRBD1,CASSLWTGAQNTGELFF,TGTGCCAGCAGTCTCTGGACAGGGGCTCAGAACACCGGGGAGCTGTTTTTT
TRBJ2-1,TRBV10-2,many,15,.,CASSENGRRNNEQFF,TGCGCCAGCAGTGAAAACGGCAGGAGGAACAATGAGCAGTTCTTC
TRBJ2-6,TRBV6-2/TRBV6-3,medium-sized,15,.,CASSPIISGANVLTF,TGTGCCAGCAGTCCTATTATCTCTGGGGCCAACGTCCTGACTTTC
TRBJ1-2,TRBV6-2/TRBV6-3,many,15,TRBD1,CASSRGQGDPYGYTF,TGTGCCAGCAGCCGCGGACAGGGGGATCCCTATGGCTACACCTTC
TRBJ1-2,TRBV6-5,few,14,.,CASSRLGVREGYTF,TGTGCCAGCAGCCGCCTCGGGGTGAGAGAGGGCTACACCTTC
TRBJ1-1,TRBV12-3/TRBV12-4,many,15,.,CATMDGSGVNTEAFF,TGTGCCACAATGGACGGGAGCGGAGTGAACACTGAAGCTTTCTTT
TRBJ2-3,TRBV7-3,.,19,TRBD2,CASSPKRLGLAGGDDTQYF,TGTGCCAGCAGCCCCAAACGACTGGGACTAGCGGGAGGTGATGATACGCAGTATTTT
TRBJ2-7,TRBV5-6,few,14,.,CASSLTGGAYEQYF,TGTGCCAGCAGCTTGACCGGGGGTGCCTACGAGCAGTACTTC
TRBJ2-7,TRBV4-2,many,17,TRBD2,CASSQIGLAGGIYEQYF,TGTGCCAGCAGCCAAATCGGACTAGCGGGGGGAATATACGAGCAGTACTTC
TRBJ2-2,TRBV11-3,.,15,.,CASSFTATNTGELFF,TGTGCCAGCAGCTTCACAGCTACGAACACCGGGGAGCTGTTTTTT
TRBJ2-1,TRBV6-2/TRBV6-3,medium-sized,12,.,CASSKLGNEQFF,TGTGCCAGCAGCAAGTTGGGGAATGAGCAGTTCTTC
TRBJ1-3,TRBV5-1,many,16,.,CASSFAPRGSGNTIYF,TGCGCCAGCAGCTTTGCACCCAGGGGCTCTGGAAACACCATATATTTT
TRBJ1-6,TRBV7-2,many,14,.,CASSLPGTNSPLHF,TGTGCCAGCAGCTTGCCCGGGACCAATTCACCCCTCCACTTT
TRBJ2-3,TRBV7-2,.,15,.,CASSSGTPRVDTQYF,TGTGCCAGCAGCAGTGGGACTCCCCGCGTGGATACGCAGTATTTT
TRBJ2-7,TRBV7-2,.,14,.,CASNPRDGSYEQYF,TGTGCCAGCAACCCTAGGGACGGATCCTACGAGCAGTACTTC
TRBJ1-1,TRBV15,many,12,.,CATSREKGEAFF,TGTGCCACCAGCAGAGAAAAGGGTGAAGCTTTCTTT
TRBJ2-1,TRBV7-9,many,15,TRBD1,CASSRGQGAVNEQFF,TGTGCCAGCAGCAGGGGACAGGGGGCGGTCAATGAGCAGTTCTTC
TRBJ2-7,TRBV12-3/TRBV12-4,many,15,TRBD2,CASSLVGTSGYEQYF,TGTGCCAGCAGTTTAGTAGGGACTAGCGGCTACGAGCAGTACTTC
TRBJ2-1,TRBV5-1,few,14,.,CASSLTEGVNEQFF,TGCGCCAGCAGCTTGACGGAAGGCGTCAATGAGCAGTTCTTC
TRBJ2-1,TRBV25-1,many,15,.,CASSEGVSSYNEQFF,TGTGCCAGCAGTGAAGGGGTTAGCTCCTACAATGAGCAGTTCTTC
TRBJ1-4,TRBV18,many,14,.,CASSPQGGNEKLFF,TGTGCCAGCTCACCCCAGGGTGGAAATGAAAAACTGTTTTTT
TRBJ2-7,TRBV19,many,14,TRBD1,CASSTSQGAKEQYF,TGTGCCAGTAGTACATCACAGGGGGCGAAAGAGCAGTACTTC
TRBJ2-7,TRBV3-1,.,14,.,CASSQSYGGYEQYF,TGTGCCAGCAGCCAATCCTATGGAGGGTACGAGCAGTACTTC
TRBJ2-7,TRBV6-2/TRBV6-3,medium-sized,13,TRBD2,CASRIIRGVEQYF,TGTGCCAGCAGAATAATACGGGGGGTCGAGCAGTACTTC
TRBJ2-7,TRBV12-3/TRBV12-4,few,14,.,CASRQGGTSYEQYF,TGTGCCAGCAGACAGGGGGGGACCTCCTACGAGCAGTACTTC
TRBJ1-5,TRBV27,many,14,.,CASSDRQRDQPQHF,TGTGCCAGCAGTGATCGACAGAGGGATCAGCCCCAGCATTTT
TRBJ1-6,TRBV30,many,13,.,CASSETGNSPLHF,TGTGCCTCATCCGAGACTGGCAATTCACCCCTCCACTTT
TRBJ2-5,TRBV6-5,many,16,TRBD1,CASSYRDRVGLETQYF,TGTGCCAGCAGTTACCGGGACAGGGTAGGACTAGAGACCCAGTACTTC
TRBJ2-2,TRBV4-1,many,12,.,CASGTYTGELFF,TGCGCCAGCGGCACATACACCGGGGAGCTGTTTTTT
TRBJ1-6,TRBV7-8,many,15,.,CASSYLPDYNSPLHF,TGTGCCAGCAGCTACCTCCCGGATTATAATTCACCCCTCCACTTT
TRBJ1-6,TRBV6-2/TRBV6-3,many,15,.,CASKKKGANNSPLHF,TGTGCCAGCAAGAAGAAAGGGGCCAATAATTCACCCCTCCACTTT
TRBJ2-5,TRBV3-1,.,17,.,CASSQDGKFSNQETQYF,TGTGCCAGCAGCCAAGATGGGAAATTTAGCAACCAAGAGACCCAGTACTTC
TRBJ1-1,TRBV19,many,14,.,CASSIFVKGTEAFF,TGTGCCAGTAGTATATTCGTAAAGGGAACTGAAGCTTTCTTT
TRBJ2-7,TRBV15,few,15,TRBD1,CATSRVPGQGYEQYF,TGTGCCACCAGCAGAGTCCCGGGACAGGGGTACGAGCAGTACTTC
TRBJ2-5,TRBV3-1,many,16,TRBD2,CASSQPRRTSRETQYF,TGTGCCAGCAGCCAACCTAGAAGGACTAGCCGGGAGACCCAGTACTTC
TRBJ2-1,TRBV2,many,15,.,CASSEKKDFSNEQFF,TGTGCCAGCAGCGAGAAAAAAGATTTCAGCAATGAGCAGTTCTTC
TRBJ2-3,TRBV28,few,16,TRBD1,CASSFPQGKVGDTQYF,TGTGCCAGCAGTTTCCCACAGGGGAAAGTTGGAGATACGCAGTATTTT
TRBJ2-2,TRBV30,few,11,.,CAWRSARELFF,TGTGCCTGGCGGTCTGCCAGGGAGCTGTTTTTT